Presented here are 15 T cell receptor beta chains from one specimen sequenced in a study of cytomegalovirus exposure and HLA in healthy donors. PCR primers comprised 60 Vbeta and 13 Jbeta primers. Here immunoSEQ multiplex PCR was the method, and the copy in TCRdb shows in-frame clones only, minus some. Altogether about 160,000 clones are present, over 75% being singletons, with the ten largest covering about 0.93%. The material sequenced was PBMCs. Receptors were obtained from a woman aged 50 to 65 in good health and CMV-seropositive.

The chain couples TRBV7-2 to TRBJ1-1; D is possibly TRBD1 (5 bases). Germline V gene data show CDR1 as SGHTA and CDR2 as FQGNSA. The CDR3 is 16 amino acids. The V gene lost 4 bases and the J gene lost 5 bases, with 20 bases spanning the gap. DNA for the CDR3: TGTGCCAGCAGCTCCTTTAGATTCAGGGAAAGAACTGAAGCTTTCTTT. It specifies CASSSFRFRERTEAFF.

This chain links TRBV10-2 with TRBJ2-6; 10 bases are a match to TRBD1. The CDR3 loop spans 17 amino acids. Trimming removed 4 bases from V and 0 bases from J; junction bases left unmatched: 3. CDR1 and CDR2 from the germline V gene are WSHSY and SAAADI. This CDR3 reads CASSGDRGFSGANVLTF. The CDR3 DNA sequence: TGCGCCAGCAGTGGGGACAGGGGTTTCTCTGGGGCCAACGTCCTGACTTTC.

Worth noting for this clone: A read error may produce the germline difference seen at one junction end. The chain couples TRBV9 to TRBJ2-3; 7 bases map to TRBD1. This CDR3 region has 14 residues. The V gene's germline CDR1 is SGDLS and CDR2 YYNGEE. The CDR3 loop reads CAGSSDRATDTQYF. The CDR3 DNA is TGTGCCGGCAGCTCCGACAGGGCGACAGATACGCAGTATTTT.

The chain carries TRBV7-2 and TRBJ1-2, with 11 bases lining up with TRBD1. This CDR3 spans 16 amino acids. Trimming took 3 bases from V and 8 from J; bases not matched to a gene: 11. Germline V lookup: CDR1 SGHTA, CDR2 FQGNSA. DNA of the CDR3: TGTGCCAGCAGCTTTTCGACCGGGACAGGGGGGCGAGGCTACACCTTC. Amino acid sequence: CASSFSTGTGGRGYTF.

J is TRBJ1-2 and V is TRBV19; D is unresolved. Germline lookup yields CDR1 LNHDA and CDR2 SQIVND (reference sequence). CDR3 size: 11 residues. With 3 bases removed from V and 5 bases from J, the gap between germline ends came to 4 bases. The CDR3 here is CASSIRYGYTF. DNA of the CDR3: TGTGCCAGTAGTATCCGGTATGGCTACACCTTC.

The chain is built from TRBV10-3 and TRBJ2-6; the D gene is possibly TRBD1 (5 bases). Trimming took off 4 bases at V and 0 bases at J, with 10 bases between the two ends. Germline V lookup: CDR1 ENHRY, CDR2 SYGVKD. This CDR3 has 16 residues. This chain's CDR3 is CAISVGVGSGANVLTF. The CDR3 bases are TGTGCCATCAGTGTAGGGGTCGGCTCTGGGGCCAACGTCCTGACTTTC.

The gene calls are TRBV6-1 and TRBJ2-5; TRBD2 matches at 12 bases. The last part of the DNA fits TRBJ2-7 better; the J call may be wrong. The CDR3 totals 14 residues. Germline V lookup: CDR1 MNHNS, CDR2 SASEGT. The CDR3 region is CASSGLAGANEQYF. CDR3 nucleotides: TGTGCCAGCAGTGGACTAGCGGGAGCAAACGAGCAGTACTTC.

V and J are TRBV30 and TRBJ1-1; TRBD1 matches 7 bases. This CDR3 has 13 residues. In germline, CDR1 is GTSNPN, CDR2 SVGIG (reference sequence). V gave up 5 bases and J gave up 1 base; unmatched junction bases: 4. The CDR3 bases are TGTGCCTGGGGGGGACAGCCGAACACTGAAGCTTTCTTT. This sequence encodes CAWGGQPNTEAFF. Supplemented by reference TRBV30 and TRBJ1-1, the full variable domain reads SQTIHQWPATLVQPVGSPLSLECTVEGTSNPNLYWYRQAAGRGLQLLFYSVGIGQISSEVPQNLSASRPQDRQFILSSKKLLLSDSGFYLCAWGGQPNTEAFFGQGTRLTVV.

V is TRBV29-1 and J is TRBJ1-3; TRBD1 matches 9 bases. This CDR3 region has 14 residues. J was trimmed by 4 bases and V by 4 bases; bases with no gene match: 5. CDR1 and CDR2 (germline): SQVTM, ANQGSEA. This chain's CDR3 is CSVGDRAKGNTIYF. The CDR3 DNA reads as TGCAGCGTTGGGGACAGGGCCAAGGGAAACACCATATATTTT.

The CDR3 DNA reads as TGTGCAAGTCGCCCTCGCTCAGGGAATCGGGCCTACGAGCAGTACTTC. Translation gives CASRPRSGNRAYEQYF. The V gene is TRBV12-2, the J gene TRBJ2-7; no DNA check was done on the table's D call, TRBD1. TRBV12-2 represents a pseudogene. The CDR3 consists of 16 residues.

V usage is TRBV18 and J usage is TRBJ2-7; D is perhaps TRBD1 (6 bases). This CDR3 comprises 12 residues. Germline V gene lookup returns CDR1 KGHSH and CDR2 LQKENI. Trimming took 3 bases from V and 5 from J, leaving 8 bases between them. CDR3 sequence (DNA): TGTGCCAGCTCACCCAACAGGGACGAGCAGTACTTC. Its translation is CASSPNRDEQYF.

The V call is TRBV19, the J call TRBJ1-3, with 9 bases identical to TRBD1. This CDR3 comprises 14 residues. Germline-derived CDR1 and CDR2 are LNHDA and SQIVND (reference sequence). The junction had 6 bases not matched to a gene; V was cut back by 8 bases and J by 4 bases. CDR3 amino acids: CASLGTGTGNTIYF. In DNA form, the CDR3 reads TGTGCCAGTCTTGGGACAGGGACAGGAAACACCATATATTTT. The complete variable domain, with remaining parts taken from reference TRBV19 and TRBJ1-3, reads DGGITQSPKYLFRKEGQNVTLSCEQNLNHDAMYWYRQDPGQGLRLIYYSQIVNDFQKGDIAEGYSVSREKKESFPLTVTSAQKNPTAFYLCASLGTGTGNTIYFGEGSWLTVV.

This chain uses TRBV18 with TRBJ2-3; 12 nucleotides match TRBD2. Germline V gene data show CDR1 as KGHSH and CDR2 as LQKENI. The CDR3 spans 16 residues. V shed 3 bases and J 5 bases; nucleotides not matched to a gene: 6. CDR3 region: CASSPGTSGRRDTQYF. The CDR3 coding sequence is TGTGCCAGCTCACCGGGCACTAGCGGGAGGAGAGATACGCAGTATTTT.

V gene TRBV20-1 combines with J gene TRBJ2-1; TRBD2 matches 8 bases. CDR3 length equals 11 residues. Trimming removed 5 bases from V and 10 bases from J; junction bases left unmatched: 4. Germline CDR1 is DFQATT and CDR2 is SNEGSKA (reference sequence). In nucleotides, the CDR3 is TGCAGTGCTTCCCGACTAGCGGAGCAGTTCTTC. Its protein product is CSASRLAEQFF.

The J gene is TRBJ2-3, the V gene TRBV4-3, with 10 nucleotides matching TRBD1. Germline-derived CDR1 and CDR2 are LGHNA and YSLEER. This CDR3 comprises 20 residues. V was clipped by 0 bases and J by 0 bases; unmatched bases: 12. The CDR3 sequence is CASSQDLGTGARRSTDTQYF. The CDR3 bases are TGCGCCAGCAGCCAAGACCTAGGGACAGGGGCGCGCCGGAGCACAGATACGCAGTATTTT.